The rows below give T cell receptor beta chains drawn from one sample of a study of T cells in Graves' hyperthyroidism and ophthalmopathy. Using its own MiXCR run on the multiplex PCR reads, TCRdb lists one record per CDR3 protein. The data show about 52,000 distinct CDR3 sequences, roughly 50% seen once. The sequencing input was blood. Receptors were obtained from a woman aged 45-65 years with Graves' ophthalmopathy. Both conserved end residues are part of each CDR3. D genes are given only for firm matches. The size entry is marked missing in some rows and otherwise reads once, few, many or a size class.

J gene: TRBJ2-5
D gene: NA
V gene: TRBV7-3
clone size: many
CDR3 protein: CASSRDPQETQYF
CDR3 DNA: TGTGCCAGCAGCCGGGACCCACAAGAGACCCAGTACTTC

J gene: TRBJ1-6
D gene: NA
V gene: TRBV5-1
clone size: NA
CDR3 protein: CASSAQGGDSPLHF
CDR3 DNA: TGCGCCAGCAGCGCACAGGGTGGCGATTCACCCCTCCACTTT

J gene: TRBJ1-1
D gene: NA
V gene: TRBV5-4
clone size: NA
CDR3 protein: CASSRWSPQEAFF
CDR3 DNA: TGTGCCAGCAGCCGTTGGAGTCCTCAAGAAGCTTTCTTT

J gene: TRBJ2-1
D gene: TRBD1
V gene: TRBV11-1
clone size: many
CDR3 protein: CASSLDRYNEQFF
CDR3 DNA: TGTGCCAGCAGCTTGGACAGGTACAATGAGCAGTTCTTC

J gene: TRBJ2-2
D gene: NA
V gene: TRBV2
clone size: NA
CDR3 protein: CASRGQNTGELFF
CDR3 DNA: TGTGCCAGCAGGGGTCAAAACACCGGGGAGCTGTTTTTT

J gene: TRBJ2-7
D gene: TRBD2
V gene: TRBV2
clone size: NA
CDR3 protein: CASQSGGEGYF
CDR3 DNA: TGTGCCAGCCAGAGCGGGGGGGAAGGGTACTTC

J gene: TRBJ2-1
D gene: NA
V gene: TRBV29-1
clone size: NA
CDR3 protein: CSLGDTTYNEQFF
CDR3 DNA: TGCAGCTTGGGGGACACCACCTACAATGAGCAGTTCTTC

J gene: TRBJ1-1
D gene: NA
V gene: TRBV10-1
clone size: NA
CDR3 protein: CASREGRNTVALF
CDR3 DNA: TGCGCCAGCAGAGAAGGCAGAAACACTGTAGCTCTCTTT

J gene: TRBJ1-1
D gene: TRBD1
V gene: TRBV7-6
clone size: NA
CDR3 protein: CASSLVGGLRNTEAFF
CDR3 DNA: TGTGCCAGCAGCTTAGTAGGGGGCTTGAGGAACACTGAAGCTTTCTTT

J gene: TRBJ2-2
D gene: NA
V gene: TRBV10-3
clone size: many
CDR3 protein: CASRGQGNTGELFF
CDR3 DNA: TGTGCCAGCCGAGGGCAGGGAAACACCGGGGAGCTGTTTTTT

J gene: TRBJ2-3
D gene: TRBD2
V gene: TRBV25-1
clone size: NA
CDR3 protein: CASSAESGGSEDTQYF
CDR3 DNA: TGTGCCAGCAGTGCTGAGAGCGGGGGGTCTGAAGATACGCAGTATTTT

J gene: TRBJ2-7
D gene: TRBD1
V gene: TRBV7-3
clone size: many
CDR3 protein: CASSDGTGREQYF
CDR3 DNA: TGTGCCAGCAGCGACGGGACAGGGCGGGAGCAGTACTTC

J gene: TRBJ1-1
D gene: NA
V gene: TRBV7-8
clone size: once
CDR3 protein: CASQERAAYTEAFF
CDR3 DNA: TGCGCCAGCCAGGAGCGGGCGGCCTACACTGAAGCTTTCTTT

J gene: TRBJ2-7
D gene: TRBD1
V gene: TRBV5-1
clone size: many
CDR3 protein: CASSPGQGLSYEQYF
CDR3 DNA: TGCGCCAGCAGCCCCGGACAGGGACTTTCCTACGAGCAGTACTTC

J gene: TRBJ1-1
D gene: NA
V gene: TRBV10-3
clone size: NA
CDR3 protein: CAISESTGNKAFF
CDR3 DNA: TGTGCCATCAGTGAGTCTACAGGGAACAAAGCTTTCTTT

J gene: TRBJ2-7
D gene: TRBD2
V gene: TRBV19
clone size: many
CDR3 protein: CASSTSGRGHYEQYF
CDR3 DNA: TGTGCCAGTAGTACGAGCGGGAGGGGGCACTACGAGCAGTACTTC

J gene: TRBJ2-7
D gene: NA
V gene: TRBV2
clone size: many
CDR3 protein: CASSAGTGSYEQYF
CDR3 DNA: TGTGCCAGCAGTGCCGGGACTGGCTCCTACGAGCAGTACTTC

J gene: TRBJ1-1
D gene: NA
V gene: TRBV29-1
clone size: medium-sized
CDR3 protein: CGSLQDNTEAFF
CDR3 DNA: TGCGGATCGCTACAGGATAACACTGAAGCTTTCTTT

J gene: TRBJ2-5
D gene: NA
V gene: TRBV2
clone size: NA
CDR3 protein: CASRAGGDSHETQYF
CDR3 DNA: TGTGCCAGCAGAGCGGGCGGGGACAGCCATGAGACCCAGTACTTC

J gene: TRBJ2-3
D gene: NA
V gene: TRBV5-1
clone size: many
CDR3 protein: CASSAWTSSTDTQYF
CDR3 DNA: TGCGCCAGCAGCGCATGGACCTCTAGCACAGATACGCAGTATTTT

J gene: TRBJ2-6
D gene: NA
V gene: TRBV6-2/TRBV6-3
clone size: many
CDR3 protein: CASSWGTGANVLTF
CDR3 DNA: TGTGCCAGCAGTTGGGGGACTGGGGCCAACGTCCTGACTTTC

J gene: TRBJ1-5
D gene: NA
V gene: TRBV7-2
clone size: NA
CDR3 protein: CASSQAFSGVNKETQHF
CDR3 DNA: TGTGCCAGCAGTCAAGCTTTTAGCGGGGTAAACAAAGAGACCCAGCATTTT

J gene: TRBJ2-2
D gene: TRBD2
V gene: TRBV6-2/TRBV6-3
clone size: many
CDR3 protein: CASSYSGRATGELFF
CDR3 DNA: TGTGCCAGCAGTTACAGCGGGAGGGCCACCGGGGAGCTGTTTTTT

J gene: TRBJ1-6
D gene: NA
V gene: TRBV20-1
clone size: medium-sized
CDR3 protein: CSARVGLYNSPLHF
CDR3 DNA: TGCAGTGCTAGAGTGGGACTCTATAATTCACCCCTCCACTTT

J gene: TRBJ2-5
D gene: NA
V gene: TRBV20-1
clone size: NA
CDR3 protein: CSARLGNQYF
CDR3 DNA: TGCAGTGCTAGATTGGGTAATCAGTACTTC

J gene: TRBJ2-7
D gene: TRBD1
V gene: TRBV7-8
clone size: NA
CDR3 protein: CASSFLGGKRTYEQYF
CDR3 DNA: TGTGCCAGCAGTTTCTTAGGGGGCAAAAGGACCTACGAGCAGTACTTC

J gene: TRBJ2-7
D gene: TRBD2
V gene: TRBV20-1
clone size: NA
CDR3 protein: CSASGGGVYEQYF
CDR3 DNA: TGCAGTGCTAGTGGCGGGGGGGTCTACGAGCAGTACTTC

J gene: TRBJ2-4
D gene: NA
V gene: TRBV6-5
clone size: NA
CDR3 protein: CASSRGQGGDIQYF
CDR3 DNA: TGTGCCAGCAGTCGAGGGCAGGGGGGCGACATTCAGTACTTC

J gene: TRBJ2-7
D gene: TRBD1
V gene: TRBV20-1
clone size: many
CDR3 protein: CSTTGPREQYF
CDR3 DNA: TGCAGTACGACAGGGCCCAGGGAGCAGTACTTC

J gene: TRBJ2-7
D gene: NA
V gene: TRBV10-3
clone size: once
CDR3 protein: CAIAAESYEQYF
CDR3 DNA: TGTGCCATCGCGGCAGAGTCCTACGAGCAGTACTTC

J gene: TRBJ2-7
D gene: TRBD2
V gene: TRBV6-4
clone size: NA
CDR3 protein: CASSDRGGEKEQYF
CDR3 DNA: TGTGCCAGCAGTGACCGGGGAGGGGAGAAGGAGCAGTACTTC

J gene: TRBJ1-1
D gene: TRBD1
V gene: TRBV19
clone size: NA
CDR3 protein: CASSTTGDMNTEAFF
CDR3 DNA: TGTGCCAGTAGTACGACAGGGGATATGAACACTGAAGCTTTCTTT

J gene: TRBJ2-7
D gene: TRBD1
V gene: TRBV29-1
clone size: medium-sized
CDR3 protein: CSVEGGQGAVEQYF
CDR3 DNA: TGCAGCGTTGAAGGGGGACAGGGGGCGGTCGAGCAGTACTTC

J gene: TRBJ2-1
D gene: NA
V gene: TRBV9
clone size: once
CDR3 protein: CSGSAQNNEQFF
CDR3 DNA: TGTTCCGGCAGCGCCCAGAACAATGAGCAGTTCTTC

J gene: TRBJ2-5
D gene: NA
V gene: TRBV7-2
clone size: NA
CDR3 protein: CASSLGATGTKETQYF
CDR3 DNA: TGTGCCAGCAGCTTAGGCGCGACAGGGACTAAAGAGACCCAGTACTTC

J gene: TRBJ2-7
D gene: TRBD2
V gene: TRBV29-1
clone size: NA
CDR3 protein: CSAAPGTSAYEQYF
CDR3 DNA: TGCAGCGCCGCCCCCGGGACTAGCGCCTACGAGCAGTACTTC

J gene: TRBJ1-2
D gene: NA
V gene: TRBV5-4
clone size: many
CDR3 protein: CASSFWGANYGYTF
CDR3 DNA: TGTGCCAGCAGCTTCTGGGGAGCTAACTATGGCTACACCTTC

J gene: TRBJ2-1
D gene: TRBD1
V gene: TRBV6-5
clone size: many
CDR3 protein: CASSIRPRGSYNEQFF
CDR3 DNA: TGTGCCAGCAGTATACGGCCCAGGGGGTCCTACAATGAGCAGTTCTTC

J gene: TRBJ2-7
D gene: NA
V gene: TRBV3-1
clone size: many
CDR3 protein: CASSQAEGGEQYF
CDR3 DNA: TGTGCCAGCAGCCAAGCGGAGGGGGGTGAGCAGTACTTC

J gene: TRBJ1-1
D gene: TRBD1
V gene: TRBV4-1
clone size: few
CDR3 protein: CASSQRTGGGMNTEAFF
CDR3 DNA: TGCGCCAGCAGCCAGAGGACAGGGGGCGGGATGAACACTGAAGCTTTCTTT

J gene: TRBJ2-1
D gene: NA
V gene: TRBV9
clone size: many
CDR3 protein: CASSTRTYNEQFF
CDR3 DNA: TGTGCCAGCAGCACCCGGACCTACAATGAGCAGTTCTTC

J gene: TRBJ1-4
D gene: NA
V gene: TRBV5-1
clone size: many
CDR3 protein: CASSRMGRGNEKLFF
CDR3 DNA: TGCGCCAGCAGCCGGATGGGTCGGGGTAATGAAAAACTGTTTTTT

J gene: TRBJ2-1
D gene: NA
V gene: TRBV5-1
clone size: many
CDR3 protein: CASSLVIPGEQFF
CDR3 DNA: TGCGCCAGCAGCTTGGTAATTCCTGGTGAGCAGTTCTTC

J gene: TRBJ1-2
D gene: NA
V gene: TRBV9
clone size: NA
CDR3 protein: CASRREGISWGEGYTF
CDR3 DNA: TGTGCCAGCAGGAGAGAGGGGATATCCTGGGGGGAAGGCTACACCTTC

J gene: TRBJ1-5
D gene: NA
V gene: TRBV12-3/TRBV12-4
clone size: NA
CDR3 protein: CASSTSGSNQPQHF
CDR3 DNA: NA

J gene: TRBJ2-3
D gene: NA
V gene: TRBV5-6
clone size: many
CDR3 protein: CASSFQGGLKDTQYF
CDR3 DNA: TGTGCCAGCAGCTTCCAGGGGGGGCTGAAAGATACGCAGTATTTT

J gene: TRBJ1-6
D gene: TRBD1
V gene: TRBV6-5
clone size: many
CDR3 protein: CASSWTGYNSPLHF
CDR3 DNA: TGTGCCAGCAGTTGGACAGGGTATAATTCACCCCTCCACTTT

J gene: TRBJ2-1
D gene: TRBD2
V gene: TRBV7-3
clone size: many
CDR3 protein: CASSLAGGPYEQFF
CDR3 DNA: TGTGCCAGCAGCTTAGCGGGGGGGCCCTATGAGCAGTTCTTC

J gene: TRBJ1-2
D gene: NA
V gene: TRBV7-2
clone size: once
CDR3 protein: CALRQEGYGYTF
CDR3 DNA: TGTGCCCTTCGGCAAGAAGGGTATGGCTACACCTTC

J gene: TRBJ2-7
D gene: NA
V gene: TRBV20-1
clone size: NA
CDR3 protein: CSARVLWDDYEQYF
CDR3 DNA: TGCAGTGCTAGAGTCCTGTGGGACGACTACGAGCAGTACTTC

J gene: TRBJ2-1
D gene: NA
V gene: TRBV5-5
clone size: NA
CDR3 protein: CASSFPGLAVLNERFF
CDR3 DNA: TGTGCCAGCAGCTTCCCGGGACTGGCGGTTCTCAATGAGCGGTTCTTC

J gene: TRBJ2-1
D gene: TRBD2
V gene: TRBV4-3
clone size: many
CDR3 protein: CASSQEWVAGSYNEQFF
CDR3 DNA: TGCGCCAGCAGCCAAGAATGGGTAGCGGGGTCCTACAATGAGCAGTTCTTC

J gene: TRBJ2-7
D gene: TRBD2
V gene: TRBV7-9
clone size: NA
CDR3 protein: CASSSGTSGSRVYEQYF
CDR3 DNA: TGTGCCAGCAGCTCCGGGACTAGCGGGAGCAGGGTCTACGAGCAGTACTTC

J gene: TRBJ2-3
D gene: TRBD2
V gene: TRBV19
clone size: NA
CDR3 protein: CASTPPGLNTDTQYF
CDR3 DNA: TGTGCCAGTACTCCACCGGGACTAAACACAGATACGCAGTACTTT

J gene: TRBJ1-2
D gene: TRBD1
V gene: TRBV20-1
clone size: many
CDR3 protein: CSARVWDRGRGYGYTF
CDR3 DNA: TGCAGTGCTAGAGTTTGGGACAGGGGGCGCGGGTATGGCTACACCTTC